This TCR beta chain is drawn from a study of T cell clonality in common variable immunodeficiency. Study findings and constraints: The cause of increased CVID clonality remains unclear without subpopulation sequencing.

CDR1 SGHRS and CDR2 YFSETQ come from the germline V gene. V dropped 2 bases and J dropped 2 bases, with 13 bases sitting between them. The CDR3 sequence is 15 residues long. Most patients and controls had Caucasian heritage. Sequencing input was equivalent genomic DNA from CVID and controls. The data were produced by immunoSEQ multiplex PCR, yet TCRdb's version contains in-frame clones alone and is incomplete. Altogether some 54,000 clones were found in the sample, and no singletons occur. There are many counts of this clone. Its antigen is as yet unknown. The read halts 3 residues ahead of the CDR3 end, with the missing end drawn from the germline J gene.

The chain couples TRBV5-1 to TRBJ2-5, with D maybe TRBD1 (5 bases). The specimen was peripheral blood mononuclear cells. This receptor was taken from a person between 18 and 69 years old in good health. CDR3 DNA, as far as it was read: TGCGCCAGCAGCTTCGGTCGGCCAGGGCAAGAGACC. Translating it yields CASSFGRPGQET. The complete CDR3 protein is CASSFGRPGQETQYF.